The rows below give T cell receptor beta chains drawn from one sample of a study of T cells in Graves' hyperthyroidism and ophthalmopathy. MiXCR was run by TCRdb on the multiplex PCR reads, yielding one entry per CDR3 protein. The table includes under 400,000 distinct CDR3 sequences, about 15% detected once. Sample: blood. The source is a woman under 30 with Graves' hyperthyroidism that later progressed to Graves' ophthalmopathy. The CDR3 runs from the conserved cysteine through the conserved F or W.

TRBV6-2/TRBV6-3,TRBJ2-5,CASSIRGSGTHPDF
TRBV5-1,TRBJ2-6,CASSLGQEGGANVLTF
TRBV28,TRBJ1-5,CASSSRRGDSNQPQHF
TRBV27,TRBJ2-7,CASSVTGLLDEQYF
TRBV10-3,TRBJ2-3,CAIRGTSGSTDTQYF
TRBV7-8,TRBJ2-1,CASSRLAGGYNEQFF
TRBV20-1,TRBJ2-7,CSAPRTPGADEQYF
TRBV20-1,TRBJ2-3,CSANTGTVATDTQYF
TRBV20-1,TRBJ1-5,CSAIGHSNQPQHF
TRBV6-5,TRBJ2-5,CASSYSQETQYF
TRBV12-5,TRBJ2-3,CASGWTITDTQYF
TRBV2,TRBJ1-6,CASRSQTGFNSPLHF
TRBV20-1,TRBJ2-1,CSARDSSGTRYNEQFF
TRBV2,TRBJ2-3,CASRGPGRRGGGDLSDTQYF
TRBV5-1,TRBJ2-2,CASSWAEGTGELFF
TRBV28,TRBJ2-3,CASSLASGRDRDTQYF
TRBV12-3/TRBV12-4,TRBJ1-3,CASSFLVASGNTIYF
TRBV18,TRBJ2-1,CASSPTGSHNEQFF
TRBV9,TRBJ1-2,CASSPGQSFNYGYTF
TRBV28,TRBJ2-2,CASSQQGADTGELFF
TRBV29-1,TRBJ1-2,CSVGQGGVNYGHTF
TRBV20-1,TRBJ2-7,CSARASSTYEQYF
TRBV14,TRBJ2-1,CASSQASGTTYNEQFF
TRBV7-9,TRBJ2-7,CASSLLSGKNGAYEQYF
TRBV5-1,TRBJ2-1,CASSFAVGNEQFF
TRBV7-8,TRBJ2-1,CASSVDRPSYDEQFF
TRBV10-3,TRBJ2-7,CATTGGSGENFYEQYF
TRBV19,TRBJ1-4,CASSAQDVATNEKLFF
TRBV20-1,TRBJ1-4,CSASRRGFEKLFF
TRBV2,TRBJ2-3,CASLNRDSTPTDTQYF
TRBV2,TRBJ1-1,CASSAGGARTEAFF
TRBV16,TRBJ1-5,CASSQSWGTGQPQHF
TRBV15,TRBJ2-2,CATSRDPGPQAGELFF